A single T cell receptor (beta chain) is shown here with its context. This sample was included in a study of response to subunit inactivated influenza vaccine. TCRdb passed the RT-PCR reads through MiXCR, listing each CDR3 protein once. There are about 520,000 distinct CDR3 sequences in the sample; roughly 25% occur only once, and approximately 2% lies in the top ten. This CDR3 contains 15 residues. The V end was cut by 5 bases, the J end by 6 bases, with 20 bases between. From germline, CDR1 is SGHTA and CDR2 FQGNSA. The source material was CD4+ T cells sorted from PBMCs, sampled about 5 days after vaccination. This chain links TRBV7-2 with TRBJ2-7; tentative D call: TRBD2 (6 bases). The TCR comes from a man aged 50 to 59 who received an inactivated influenza vaccine. The CDR3 coding sequence is TGTGCCAGCAGCCCGGGACTCCACAACGTACCCGAGCAGTACTTC. Its translation is CASSPGLHNVPEQYF.